The sequence of this T cell receptor (beta chain) was determined in a study of read filtering for tumor transcriptome and immune sequencing. Study details: Whole-transcriptome libraries were prepared after DNase treatment.

CDR1 and CDR2 from the germline V gene are MGHRA and YSYEKL. The CDR3 spans 16 residues. Trimming at V came to 4 bases and at J to 5 bases, leaving 9 bases not matched to a gene. The library was built from roughly 400 ng RNA with molecular barcoded adaptors for alpha/delta and beta/gamma chains. Each CDR3 protein is one row after TCRdb ran MiXCR on the reads. This table has 130,000 or so distinct CDR3 sequences, less than 15% appearing once. This clonotype was seen many times. Bone marrow was sampled from every patient at the time of active disease. The source material was a population of CD138-negative cells sorted from bone marrow. The chain links TRBV4-1 to TRBJ2-7, with 12 bases lining up with TRBD2. The receptor was isolated from a donor at least 40 years old with multiple myeloma. The chain's CDR3 is CASSRLAGVIRDEQYF. CDR3 in DNA: TGCGCCAGCAGCCGACTAGCGGGAGTGATCCGCGACGAGCAGTACTTC.